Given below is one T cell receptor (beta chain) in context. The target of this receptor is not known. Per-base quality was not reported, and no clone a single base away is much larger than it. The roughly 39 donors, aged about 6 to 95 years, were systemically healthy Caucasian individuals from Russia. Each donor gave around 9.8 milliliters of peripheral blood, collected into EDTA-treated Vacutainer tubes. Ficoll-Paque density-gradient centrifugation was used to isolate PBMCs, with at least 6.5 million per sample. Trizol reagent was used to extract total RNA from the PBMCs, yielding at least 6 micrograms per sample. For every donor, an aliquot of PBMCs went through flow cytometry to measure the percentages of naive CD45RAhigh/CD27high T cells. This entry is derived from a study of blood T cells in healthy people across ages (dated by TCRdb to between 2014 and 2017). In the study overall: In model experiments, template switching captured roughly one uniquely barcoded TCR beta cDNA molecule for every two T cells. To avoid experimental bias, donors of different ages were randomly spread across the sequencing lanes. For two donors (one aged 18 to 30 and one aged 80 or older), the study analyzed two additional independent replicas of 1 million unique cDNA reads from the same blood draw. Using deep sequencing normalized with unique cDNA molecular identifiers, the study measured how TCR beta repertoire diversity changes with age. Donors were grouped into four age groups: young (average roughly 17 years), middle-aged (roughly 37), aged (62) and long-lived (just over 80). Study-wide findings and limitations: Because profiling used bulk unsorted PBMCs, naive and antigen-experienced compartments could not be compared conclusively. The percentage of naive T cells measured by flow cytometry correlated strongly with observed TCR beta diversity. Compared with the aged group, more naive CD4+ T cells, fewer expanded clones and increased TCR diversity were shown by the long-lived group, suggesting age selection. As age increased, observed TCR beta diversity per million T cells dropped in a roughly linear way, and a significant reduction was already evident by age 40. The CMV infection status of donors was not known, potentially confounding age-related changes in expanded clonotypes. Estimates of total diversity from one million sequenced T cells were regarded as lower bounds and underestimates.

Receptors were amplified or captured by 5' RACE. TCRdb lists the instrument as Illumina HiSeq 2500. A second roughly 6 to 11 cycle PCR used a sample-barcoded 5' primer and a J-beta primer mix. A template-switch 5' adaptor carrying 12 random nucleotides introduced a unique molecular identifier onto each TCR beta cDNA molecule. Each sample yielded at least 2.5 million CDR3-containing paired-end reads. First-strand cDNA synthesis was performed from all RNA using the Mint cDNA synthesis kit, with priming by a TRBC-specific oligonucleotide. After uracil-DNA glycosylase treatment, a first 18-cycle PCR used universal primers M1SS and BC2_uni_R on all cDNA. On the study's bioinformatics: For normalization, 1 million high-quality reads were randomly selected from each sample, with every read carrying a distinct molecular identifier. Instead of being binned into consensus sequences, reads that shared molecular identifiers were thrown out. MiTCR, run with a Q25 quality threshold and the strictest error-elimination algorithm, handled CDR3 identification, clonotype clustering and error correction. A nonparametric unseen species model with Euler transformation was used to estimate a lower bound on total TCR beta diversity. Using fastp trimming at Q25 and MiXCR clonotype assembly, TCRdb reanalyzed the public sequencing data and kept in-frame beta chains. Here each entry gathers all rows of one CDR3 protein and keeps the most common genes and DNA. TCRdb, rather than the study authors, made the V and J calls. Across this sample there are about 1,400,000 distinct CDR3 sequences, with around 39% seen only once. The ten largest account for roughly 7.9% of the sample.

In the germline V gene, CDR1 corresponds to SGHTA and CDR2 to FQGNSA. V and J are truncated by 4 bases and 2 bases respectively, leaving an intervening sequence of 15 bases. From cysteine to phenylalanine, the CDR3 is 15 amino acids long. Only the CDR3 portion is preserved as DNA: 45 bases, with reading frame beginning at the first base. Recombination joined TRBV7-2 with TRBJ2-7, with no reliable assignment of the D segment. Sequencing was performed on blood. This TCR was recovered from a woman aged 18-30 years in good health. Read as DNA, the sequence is TGTGCCAGCAGCTCAACTCCCCTTAGTCCCTACGAGCAGTACTTC. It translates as CASSSTPLSPYEQYF.